The 17 T cell receptor beta chains below come from one sample, sequenced in a study of regulatory T cells (dated by TCRdb to 2016 to 2019). To prepare the library, the immunoSEQ multiplex PCR assay was applied. The multiplex PCR used 52 forward TRBV primers and 13 reverse TRBJ primers, with assay-based and computational corrections for amplification bias. Held by TCRdb, this immuneACCESS table contains in-frame sequences only and omits some clones. Under half of the omission traces to an unresolved V gene where checked; the cause of the rest is unknown. In all, the sample holds over 30,000 clones, and about 93% of those were seen once. Around 0.94% of the sample is in the top ten clones. No antigen is known for these receptors. Overall results and qualifications from the work: Hydrophobic residues at CDR3 positions 6 and 7 were enriched in conventional CD4+ T cells from CD3G-deficient patients, which suggests more self-reactive specificities.

The specimen was conventional CD4+ T cells sorted from blood. The receptors shown here come from a child younger than 10 with CD3G deficiency.

V is TRBV7-9 and J is TRBJ2-1; 10 bases are shared with TRBD2. The CDR3 covers 15 residues. In germline, CDR1 is SEHNR, CDR2 FQNEAQ (reference sequence). Trimming took 1 base from V and 10 from J; bases not matched to a gene: 7. CDR3 bases: TGTGCCAGCAGCTTAGGGCTAGCGGGAGTCAACGAGCAGTTCTTC. Residues: CASSLGLAGVNEQFF.

This clone was seen a single time. The gene calls are TRBV6-5 and TRBJ1-6; TRBD1 might be the D (6 bases). Per the germline V gene, CDR1 is MNHEY and CDR2 is SVGAGI. CDR3 length: 14 residues. Trimming pared 8 bases from V and 14 bases from J, leaving 22 bases between. The CDR3 sequence: CASGSPDRTSSLHF. The DNA of the CDR3 is TGTGCCAGCGGATCCCCGGACAGAACGAGCTCCCTCCACTTT.

The chain is built from TRBV19 and TRBJ2-7, with 8 bases fitting TRBD1. This CDR3 comprises 13 residues. V lost 6 bases, J lost 4 bases, and 5 bases stayed unmatched. The germline CDR1 and CDR2 sequences are LNHDA and SQIVND (reference sequence). DNA for the CDR3: TGTGCCAGTAGCCCCGACAGGGGATACGAGCAGTACTTC. This translates into CASSPDRGYEQYF.

In nucleotides, the CDR3 is TGTGCCAGCACCCCCGGACAGTCATACGAGCAGTACTTC. Translation gives CASTPGQSYEQYF. The genes are TRBV6-1 and TRBJ2-5; tentatively, D is TRBD1 (6 bases). The better agreement between TRBJ2-7 and the DNA end casts doubt on the J call. The CDR3 is made up of 13 amino acids. Germline V gene data show CDR1 as MNHNS and CDR2 as SASEGT.

This clone has just one count. CDR3 residues: CASSVTGTGTYEQYF. The CDR3 coding sequence is TGTGCCAGCAGCGTTACCGGGACAGGGACCTACGAGCAGTACTTC. J is TRBJ2-7 and V is TRBV6-1; 9 positions match TRBD1. This CDR3 region has 15 residues. Per germline, CDR1 MNHNS and CDR2 SASEGT. Trimming took 6 bases from V and 2 from J; bases not matched to a gene: 8.

V is TRBV6-1 and J is TRBJ2-1; no clear D gene. Germline V CDR1 and CDR2: MNHNS, SASEGT. CDR3 size: 15 residues. Trimming stripped 7 bases from V and 7 bases from J, with 20 bases between. CDR3 sequence reads: CASTRMVGWSNEQFF. For the CDR3, the DNA is TGTGCCAGCACTCGAATGGTTGGGTGGAGTAATGAGCAGTTCTTC.

This clone is a singleton in its sample. The chain links TRBV7-2 to TRBJ1-2, with TRBD1 identical over 7 bases. The CDR3 spans 16 residues. Per germline, CDR1 SGHTA and CDR2 FQGNSA. V was pared by 5 bases and J by 1 base, with 10 bases of the junction left unmatched. The DNA for the CDR3 is TGTGCCAGCAGCGGACAGGCGGGACGCCTTAACTATGGCTACACCTTC. Translation: CASSGQAGRLNYGYTF. Based on the CDR3 plus reference TRBV7-2 and TRBJ1-2, the full variable domain is GAGVSQSPSNKVTEKGKDVELRCDPISGHTALYWYRQSLGQGLEFLIYFQGNSAPDKSGLPSDRFSAERTGGSVSTLTIQRTQQEDSAVYLCASSGQAGRLNYGYTFGSGTRLTVV.

The J gene is TRBJ2-2, the V gene TRBV11-2; D remains ambiguous. Per germline, CDR1 SGHAT and CDR2 FQNNGV. CDR3 length equals 14 residues. Trimming took off 5 bases at V and 5 bases at J, with 12 bases between the two ends. The CDR3 bases are TGTGCCAGCAGCCCGAACCTAAAAACCGGGGAGCTGTTTTTT. This sequence encodes CASSPNLKTGELFF.

The chain links TRBV4-1 to TRBJ1-2; D not certain. V lost 4 bases and J lost 4, with 19 bases in between. Per germline, CDR1 MGHRA and CDR2 YSYEKL. The CDR3 spans 16 residues. CDR3: CASSPGIVRRGYGYTF. CDR3 coding DNA: TGCGCCAGCAGCCCCGGGATCGTGAGGCGGGGCTATGGCTACACCTTC.

This chain links TRBV28 with TRBJ1-3; tentative D call: TRBD1 (6 bases). The V gene lost 2 bases and the J gene lost 4 bases, with 9 bases spanning the gap. CDR3 length: 14 residues. Germline lookup yields CDR1 MDHEN and CDR2 SYDVKM. The CDR3 DNA sequence: TGTGCCAGCAGTTTAGTCGGGACAGGAAACACCATATATTTT. It specifies CASSLVGTGNTIYF.

The count of this clone is one. The rearrangement links TRBV6-1 to TRBJ2-3; weak D call: TRBD2 (6 bases). V lost 1 base, J lost 1 base, and 9 bases lay in between. This CDR3 is 15 amino acids long. Germline-derived CDR1 and CDR2 are MNHNS and SASEGT. The CDR3 here is CASSEGRGGTDTQYF. CDR3 DNA: TGTGCCAGCAGTGAAGGTCGCGGGGGCACAGATACGCAGTATTTT.

This chain connects TRBV6-6 to TRBJ1-5; D gene uncertain. In germline, CDR1 is MNHNY, CDR2 SVGAGI (reference sequence). V lost 6 bases to trimming and J lost 0 bases, with 12 bases between them. This CDR3 is built from 15 residues. CDR3 sequence reads: CASRPGRYSNQPQHF. CDR3 bases: TGTGCCAGCAGACCCGGACGGTATAGCAATCAGCCCCAGCATTTT.

This clone was detected only once. The chain recombines TRBV6-6 with TRBJ1-4; D remains ambiguous. The germline V gene encodes CDR1 MNHNY and CDR2 SVGAGI (reference sequence). With 5 bases removed from V and 8 bases from J, the gap between germline ends came to 15 bases. The CDR3 totals 14 residues. CDR3 in amino acids: CASSKATAGEKLFF. Here the CDR3 DNA reads TGTGCCAGCAGTAAAGCCACGGCAGGAGAAAAACTGTTTTTT.

The genes are TRBV6-1 and TRBJ2-1; 7 bases align to TRBD2. CDR1 is MNHNS, CDR2 SASEGT, per germline. J was trimmed by 7 bases and V by 7 bases; bases with no gene match: 7. The CDR3 extends over 13 amino acids. The DNA for the CDR3 is TGTGCCAGCACGCGACTAGCCCCGAATGAGCAGTTCTTC. Translation gives CASTRLAPNEQFF.

The rearrangement links TRBV5-1 to TRBJ2-3, with D perhaps given as TRBD1 or TRBD2 (6 bases each). Trimming took off 0 bases at V and 2 bases at J, with 7 bases between the two ends. From germline, CDR1 is SGHRS and CDR2 YFSETQ. The CDR3 is 14 amino acids. CDR3 bases: TGCGCCAGCAGCTTGGCGGGGGCCACAGATACGCAGTATTTT. Translated, it gives CASSLAGATDTQYF.

The chain employs TRBV7-8 and TRBJ1-1; tentative D call: TRBD1 (5 bases). Germline CDR1 is SGHVS and CDR2 is FQNEAQ. The CDR3 covers 15 residues. Trimming pared 4 bases from V and 5 bases from J, leaving 17 bases between. CDR3 sequence (DNA): TGTGCCAGCAGCTCCCTAAACGGGGCCGGTACTGAAGCTTTCTTT. It is translated as CASSSLNGAGTEAFF.

The chain is built from TRBV28 and TRBJ2-5, with 12 positions matching TRBD2. The J call is in doubt because the DNA end fits TRBJ2-7 better. The germline CDR1 and CDR2 sequences are MDHEN and SYDVKM. This CDR3 spans 15 amino acids. Here the CDR3 DNA reads TGTGCCAGCAGTTCGCCTAGCGGGAGGGCGGACGAGCAGTACTTC. This codes for CASSSPSGRADEQYF.